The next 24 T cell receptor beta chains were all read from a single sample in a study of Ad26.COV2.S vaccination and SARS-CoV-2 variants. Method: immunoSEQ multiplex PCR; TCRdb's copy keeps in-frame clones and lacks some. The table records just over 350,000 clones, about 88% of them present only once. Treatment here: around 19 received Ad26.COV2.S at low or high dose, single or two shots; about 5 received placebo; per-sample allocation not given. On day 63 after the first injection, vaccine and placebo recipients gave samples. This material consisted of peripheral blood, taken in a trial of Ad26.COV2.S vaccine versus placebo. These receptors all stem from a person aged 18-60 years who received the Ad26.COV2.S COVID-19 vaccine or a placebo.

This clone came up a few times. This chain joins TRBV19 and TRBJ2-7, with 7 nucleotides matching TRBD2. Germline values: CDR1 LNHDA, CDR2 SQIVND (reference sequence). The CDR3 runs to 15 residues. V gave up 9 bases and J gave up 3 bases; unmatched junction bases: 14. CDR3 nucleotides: TGTGCCAGCCAGAAGCGGAGTTCTAGCGGCTACGAGCAGTACTTC. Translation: CASQKRSSSGYEQYF.

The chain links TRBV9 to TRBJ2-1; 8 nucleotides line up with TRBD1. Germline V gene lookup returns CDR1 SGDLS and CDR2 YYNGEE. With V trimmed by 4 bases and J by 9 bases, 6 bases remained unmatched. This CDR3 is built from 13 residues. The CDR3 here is CASSPAGGGEQFF. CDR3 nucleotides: TGTGCCAGCAGCCCAGCAGGGGGCGGTGAGCAGTTCTTC.

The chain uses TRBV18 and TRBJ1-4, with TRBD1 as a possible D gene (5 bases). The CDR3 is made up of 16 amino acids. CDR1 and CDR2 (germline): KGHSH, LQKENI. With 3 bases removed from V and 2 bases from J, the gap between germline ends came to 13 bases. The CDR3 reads CASSPGSGLTNEKLFF. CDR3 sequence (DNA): TGTGCCAGCTCACCCGGTTCAGGGTTGACTAATGAAAAACTGTTTTTT.

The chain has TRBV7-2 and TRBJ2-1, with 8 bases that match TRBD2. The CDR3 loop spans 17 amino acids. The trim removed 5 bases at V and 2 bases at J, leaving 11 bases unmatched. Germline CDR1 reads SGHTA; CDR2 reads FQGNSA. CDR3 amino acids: CASSRESAGGPYNEQFF. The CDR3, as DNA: TGTGCCAGCAGCCGCGAGTCGGCGGGGGGACCCTACAATGAGCAGTTCTTC.

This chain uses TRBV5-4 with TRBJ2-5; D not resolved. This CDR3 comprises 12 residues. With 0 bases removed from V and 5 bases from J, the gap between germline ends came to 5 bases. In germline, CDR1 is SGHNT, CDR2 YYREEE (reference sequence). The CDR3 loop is CASSLGLETQYF. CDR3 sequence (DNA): TGTGCCAGCAGCTTGGGTCTGGAGACCCAGTACTTC. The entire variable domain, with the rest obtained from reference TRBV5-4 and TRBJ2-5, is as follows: ETGVTQSPTHLIKTRGQQVTLRCSSQSGHNTVSWYQQALGQGPQFIFQYYREEENGRGNFPPRFSGLQFPNYSSELNVNALELDDSALYLCASSLGLETQYFGPGTRLLVL.

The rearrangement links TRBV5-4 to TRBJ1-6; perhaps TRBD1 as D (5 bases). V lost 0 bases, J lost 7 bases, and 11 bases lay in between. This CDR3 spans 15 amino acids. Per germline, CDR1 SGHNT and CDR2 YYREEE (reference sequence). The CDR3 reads CASSLGDSRNSPLHF. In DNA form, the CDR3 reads TGTGCCAGCAGCTTGGGTGACAGCCGCAATTCACCCCTCCACTTT.

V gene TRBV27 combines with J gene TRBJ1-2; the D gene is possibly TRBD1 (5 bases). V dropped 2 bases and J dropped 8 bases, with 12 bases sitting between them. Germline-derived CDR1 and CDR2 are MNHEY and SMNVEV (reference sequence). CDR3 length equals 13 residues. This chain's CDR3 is CASSLNSGTGYTF. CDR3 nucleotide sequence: TGTGCCAGCAGTTTAAACTCAGGGACGGGCTACACCTTC.

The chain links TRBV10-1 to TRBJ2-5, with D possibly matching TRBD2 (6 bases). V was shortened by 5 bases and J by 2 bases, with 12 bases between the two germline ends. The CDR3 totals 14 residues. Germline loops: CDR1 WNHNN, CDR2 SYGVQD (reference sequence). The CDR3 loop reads CASSRTGTQETQYF. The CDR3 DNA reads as TGCGCCAGCAGTCGGACCGGGACTCAAGAGACCCAGTACTTC.

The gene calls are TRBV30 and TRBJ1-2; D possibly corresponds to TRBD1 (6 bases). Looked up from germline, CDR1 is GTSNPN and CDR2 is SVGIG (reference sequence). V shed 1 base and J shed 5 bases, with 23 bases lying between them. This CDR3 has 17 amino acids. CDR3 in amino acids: CAWSGVASGGQGYGYTF. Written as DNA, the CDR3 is TGTGCCTGGAGTGGGGTCGCGTCTGGGGGGCAGGGGTATGGCTACACCTTC.

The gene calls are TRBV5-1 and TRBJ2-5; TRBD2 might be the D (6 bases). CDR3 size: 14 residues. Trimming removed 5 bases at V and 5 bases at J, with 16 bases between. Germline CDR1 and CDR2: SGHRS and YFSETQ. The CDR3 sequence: CASREGWSAETQYF. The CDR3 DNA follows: TGCGCCAGCAGGGAGGGGTGGAGCGCGGAGACCCAGTACTTC.

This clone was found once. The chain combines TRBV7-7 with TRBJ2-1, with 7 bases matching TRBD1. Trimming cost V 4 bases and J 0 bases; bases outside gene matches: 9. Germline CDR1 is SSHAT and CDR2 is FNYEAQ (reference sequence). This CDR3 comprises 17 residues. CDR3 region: CASSSGQATSSYNEQFF. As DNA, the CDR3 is TGTGCCAGCAGCTCTGGACAGGCGACATCCTCCTACAATGAGCAGTTCTTC.

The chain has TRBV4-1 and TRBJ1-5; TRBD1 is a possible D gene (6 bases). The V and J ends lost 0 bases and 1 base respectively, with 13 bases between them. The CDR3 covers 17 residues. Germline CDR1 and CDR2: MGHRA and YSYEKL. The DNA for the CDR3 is TGCGCCAGCAGCCAAGAAGGGGGGGCAGGGAGCAATCAGCCCCAGCATTTT. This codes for CASSQEGGAGSNQPQHF.

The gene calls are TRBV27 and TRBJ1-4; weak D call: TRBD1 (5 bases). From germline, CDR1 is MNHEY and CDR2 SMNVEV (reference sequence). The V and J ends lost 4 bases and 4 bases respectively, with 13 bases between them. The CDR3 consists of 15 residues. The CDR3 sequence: CASSSSREFNEKLFF. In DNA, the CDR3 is TGTGCCAGCAGTTCCTCCAGGGAGTTTAATGAAAAACTGTTTTTT. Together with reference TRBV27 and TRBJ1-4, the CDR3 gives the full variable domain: EAQVTQNPRYLITVTGKKLTVTCSQNMNHEYMSWYRQDPGLGLRQIYYSMNVEVTDKGDVPEGYKVSRKEKRNFPLILESPSPNQTSLYFCASSSSREFNEKLFFGSGTQLSVL.

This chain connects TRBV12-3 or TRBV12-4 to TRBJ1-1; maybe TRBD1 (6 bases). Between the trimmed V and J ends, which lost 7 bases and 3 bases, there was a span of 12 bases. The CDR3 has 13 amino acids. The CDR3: CASNPGGHTEAFF. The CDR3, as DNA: TGTGCCAGCAACCCGGGGGGGCACACTGAAGCTTTCTTT.

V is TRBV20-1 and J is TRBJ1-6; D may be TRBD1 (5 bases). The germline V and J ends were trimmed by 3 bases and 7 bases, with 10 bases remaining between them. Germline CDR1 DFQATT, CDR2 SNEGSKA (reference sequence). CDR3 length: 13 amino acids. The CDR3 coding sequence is TGCAGTGCTAGTCGGGGGTTGAATTCACCCCTCCACTTT. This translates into CSASRGLNSPLHF.

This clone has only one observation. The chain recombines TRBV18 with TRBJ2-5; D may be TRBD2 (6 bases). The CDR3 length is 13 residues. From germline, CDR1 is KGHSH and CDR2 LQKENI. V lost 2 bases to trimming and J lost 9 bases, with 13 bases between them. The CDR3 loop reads CASSPGTPGAQYF. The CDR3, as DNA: TGTGCCAGCTCACCAGGAACCCCGGGGGCCCAGTACTTC.

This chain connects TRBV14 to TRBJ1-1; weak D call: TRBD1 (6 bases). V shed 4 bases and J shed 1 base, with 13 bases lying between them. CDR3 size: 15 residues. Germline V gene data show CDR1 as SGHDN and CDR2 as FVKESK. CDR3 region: CASSPWGQGNTEAFF. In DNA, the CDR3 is TGTGCCAGCAGCCCCTGGGGGCAGGGGAACACTGAAGCTTTCTTT.

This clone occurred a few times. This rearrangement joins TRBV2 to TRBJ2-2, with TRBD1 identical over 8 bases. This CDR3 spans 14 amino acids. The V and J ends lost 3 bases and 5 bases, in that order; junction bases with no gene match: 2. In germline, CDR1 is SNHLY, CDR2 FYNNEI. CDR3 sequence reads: CASSEDRATGELFF. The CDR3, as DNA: TGTGCCAGCAGTGAGGACAGGGCAACCGGGGAGCTGTTTTTT. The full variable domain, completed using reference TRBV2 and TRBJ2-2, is EPEVTQTPSHQVTQMGQEVILRCVPISNHLYFYWYRQILGQKVEFLVSFYNNEISEKSEIFDDQFSVERPDGSNFTLKIRSTKLEDSAMYFCASSEDRATGELFFGEGSRLTVL.

CDR3 sequence: CASSPTDSYTDTQYF. CDR3 coding DNA: TGTGCCAGCTCACCAACCGACAGCTACACAGATACGCAGTATTTT. This chain connects TRBV18 to TRBJ2-3, with D perhaps TRBD1 (5 bases). V shed 2 bases and J shed 2 bases, with 11 bases lying between them. Germline values: CDR1 KGHSH, CDR2 LQKENI. The CDR3 spans 15 residues.

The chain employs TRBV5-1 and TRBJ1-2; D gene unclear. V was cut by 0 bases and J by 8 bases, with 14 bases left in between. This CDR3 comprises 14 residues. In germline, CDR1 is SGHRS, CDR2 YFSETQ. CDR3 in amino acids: CASSLGGTSGGYTF. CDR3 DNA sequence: TGCGCCAGCAGCTTGGGCGGCACCTCGGGGGGCTACACCTTC. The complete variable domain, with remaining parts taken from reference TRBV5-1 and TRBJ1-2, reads KAGVTQTPRYLIKTRGQQVTLSCSPISGHRSVSWYQQTPGQGLQFLFEYFSETQRNKGNFPGRFSGRQFSNSRSEMNVSTLELGDSALYLCASSLGGTSGGYTFGSGTRLTVV.

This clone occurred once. This CDR3 is CASIPTRGTVSYNEQFF. As DNA, the CDR3 is TGTGCCAGCATCCCTACTCGGGGAACAGTCTCCTACAATGAGCAGTTCTTC. This chain joins TRBV21-1 and TRBJ2-1; TRBD2, the table's D call, lacks a check against the DNA. TRBV21-1 is labeled a pseudogene. The CDR3 runs 17 residues.

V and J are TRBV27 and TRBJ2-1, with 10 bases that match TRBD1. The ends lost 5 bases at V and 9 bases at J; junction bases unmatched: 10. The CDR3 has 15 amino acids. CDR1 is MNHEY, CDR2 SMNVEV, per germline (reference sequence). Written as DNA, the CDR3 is TGTGCCAGCAGTCTGTCTGGGACAGGGGTTCTTGAGCAGTTCTTC. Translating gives CASSLSGTGVLEQFF.

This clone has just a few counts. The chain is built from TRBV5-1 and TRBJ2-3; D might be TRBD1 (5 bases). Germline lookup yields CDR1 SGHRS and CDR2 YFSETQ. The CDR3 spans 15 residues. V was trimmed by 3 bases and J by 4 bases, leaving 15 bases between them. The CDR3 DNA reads TGCGCCAGCAGCTCCAACACGGCAGGGTCAGATACGCAGTATTTT. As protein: CASSSNTAGSDTQYF.

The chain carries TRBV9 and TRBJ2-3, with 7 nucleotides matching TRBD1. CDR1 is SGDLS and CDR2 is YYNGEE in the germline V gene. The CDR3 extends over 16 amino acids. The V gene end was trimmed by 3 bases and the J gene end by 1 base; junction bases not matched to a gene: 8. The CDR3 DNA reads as TGTGCCAGCAGCGGAAATCGGGACAGTGGCACAGATACGCAGTATTTT. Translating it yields CASSGNRDSGTDTQYF. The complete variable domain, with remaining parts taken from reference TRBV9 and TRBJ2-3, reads DSGVTQTPKHLITATGQRVTLRCSPRSGDLSVYWYQQSLDQGLQFLIQYYNGEERAKGNILERFSAQQFPDLHSELNLSSLELGDSALYFCASSGNRDSGTDTQYFGPGTRLTVL.